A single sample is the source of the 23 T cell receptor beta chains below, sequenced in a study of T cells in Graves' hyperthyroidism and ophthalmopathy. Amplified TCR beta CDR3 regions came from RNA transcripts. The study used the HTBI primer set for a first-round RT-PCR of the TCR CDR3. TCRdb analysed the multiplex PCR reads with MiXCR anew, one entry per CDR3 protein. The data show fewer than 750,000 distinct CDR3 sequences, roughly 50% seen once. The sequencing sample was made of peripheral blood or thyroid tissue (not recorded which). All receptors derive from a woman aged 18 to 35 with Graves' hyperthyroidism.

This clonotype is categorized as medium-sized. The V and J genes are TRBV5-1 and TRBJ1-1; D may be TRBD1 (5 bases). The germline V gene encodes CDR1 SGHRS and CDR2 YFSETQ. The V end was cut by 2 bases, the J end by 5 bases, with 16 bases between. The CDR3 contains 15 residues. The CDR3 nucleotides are TGCGCCAGCAGCTTACAAGGGACCTCAACGACTGAAGCTTTCTTT. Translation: CASSLQGTSTTEAFF.

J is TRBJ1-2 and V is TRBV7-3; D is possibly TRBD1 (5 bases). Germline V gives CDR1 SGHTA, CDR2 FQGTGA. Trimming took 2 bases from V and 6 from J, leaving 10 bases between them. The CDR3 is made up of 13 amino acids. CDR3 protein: CASSLGLGDGYTF. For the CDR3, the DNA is TGTGCCAGCAGCTTAGGGTTGGGGGATGGCTACACCTTC.

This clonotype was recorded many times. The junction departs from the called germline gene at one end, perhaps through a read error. The CDR3 DNA reads as TGTGTCAGCAGCTTAGGGAAGGAGACCCAGTACTTC. Its protein is CVSSLGKETQYF. V gene TRBV7-3 combines with J gene TRBJ2-5; no reliable D call. The CDR3 extends over 12 amino acids. Germline CDR1 SGHTA, CDR2 FQGTGA.

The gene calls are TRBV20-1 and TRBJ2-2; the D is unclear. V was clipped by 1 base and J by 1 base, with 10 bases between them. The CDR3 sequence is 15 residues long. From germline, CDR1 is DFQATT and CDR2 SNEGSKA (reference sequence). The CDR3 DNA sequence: TGCAGTGCTAGAGTAGCCGAAGGGAACACCGGGGAGCTGTTTTTT. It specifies CSARVAEGNTGELFF.

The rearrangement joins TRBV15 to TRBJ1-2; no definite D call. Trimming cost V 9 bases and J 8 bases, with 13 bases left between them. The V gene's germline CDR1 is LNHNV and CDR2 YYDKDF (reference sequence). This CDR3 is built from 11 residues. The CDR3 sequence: CATAGGDGYTF. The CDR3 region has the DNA TGTGCCACGGCGGGTGGCGACGGCTACACCTTC.

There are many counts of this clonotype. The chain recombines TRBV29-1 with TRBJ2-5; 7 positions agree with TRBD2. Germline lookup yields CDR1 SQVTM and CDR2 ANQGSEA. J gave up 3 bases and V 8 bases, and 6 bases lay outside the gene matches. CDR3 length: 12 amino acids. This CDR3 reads CSMGLPKETQYF. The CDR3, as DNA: TGCAGCATGGGACTACCCAAAGAGACCCAGTACTTC.

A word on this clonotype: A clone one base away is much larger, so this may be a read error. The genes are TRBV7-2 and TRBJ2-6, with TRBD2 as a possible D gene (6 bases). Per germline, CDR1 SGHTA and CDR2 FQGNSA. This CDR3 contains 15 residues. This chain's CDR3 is CASSLGGNGANVPTF. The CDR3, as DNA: TGTGCCAGCAGCTTGGGCGGGAATGGGGCCAACGTCCCGACTTTC. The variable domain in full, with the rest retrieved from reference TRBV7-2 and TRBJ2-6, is GAGVSQSPSNKVTEKGKDVELRCDPISGHTALYWYRQSLGQGLEFLIYFQGNSAPDKSGLPSDRFSAERTGGSVSTLTIQRTQQEDSAVYLCASSLGGNGANVPTFGAGSRLTVL.

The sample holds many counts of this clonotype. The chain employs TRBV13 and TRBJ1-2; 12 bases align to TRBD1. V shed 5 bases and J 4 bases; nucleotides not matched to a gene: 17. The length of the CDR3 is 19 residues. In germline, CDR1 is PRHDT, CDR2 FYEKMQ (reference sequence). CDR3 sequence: CASSRPYRDRGRNPYGYTF. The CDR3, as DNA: TGTGCCAGCAGCCGCCCTTACCGGGACAGGGGGCGGAACCCCTATGGCTACACCTTC.

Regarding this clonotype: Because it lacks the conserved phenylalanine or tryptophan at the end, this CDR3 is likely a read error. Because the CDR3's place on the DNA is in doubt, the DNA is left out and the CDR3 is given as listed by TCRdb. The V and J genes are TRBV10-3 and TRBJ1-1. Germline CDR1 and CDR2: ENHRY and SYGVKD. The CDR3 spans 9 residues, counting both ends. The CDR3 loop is CAISESTFS.

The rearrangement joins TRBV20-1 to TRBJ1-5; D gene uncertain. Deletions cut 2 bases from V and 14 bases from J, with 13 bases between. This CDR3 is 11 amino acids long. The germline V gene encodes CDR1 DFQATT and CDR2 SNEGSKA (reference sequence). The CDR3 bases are TGCAGTGCTAGAAAAAATGGAAATGAGCATTTT. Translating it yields CSARKNGNEHF.

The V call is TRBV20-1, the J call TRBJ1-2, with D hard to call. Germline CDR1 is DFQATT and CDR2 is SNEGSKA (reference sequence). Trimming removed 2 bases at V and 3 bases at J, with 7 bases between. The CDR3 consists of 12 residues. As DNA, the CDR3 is TGCAGTGCTAGAAGAGGCGACTATGGCTACACCTTC. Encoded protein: CSARRGDYGYTF.

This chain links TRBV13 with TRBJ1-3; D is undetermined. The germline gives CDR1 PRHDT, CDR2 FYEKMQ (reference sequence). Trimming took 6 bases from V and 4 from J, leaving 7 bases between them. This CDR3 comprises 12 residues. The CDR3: CASRDAGNTIYF. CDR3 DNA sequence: TGTGCCAGCAGGGATGCAGGAAACACCATATATTTT.

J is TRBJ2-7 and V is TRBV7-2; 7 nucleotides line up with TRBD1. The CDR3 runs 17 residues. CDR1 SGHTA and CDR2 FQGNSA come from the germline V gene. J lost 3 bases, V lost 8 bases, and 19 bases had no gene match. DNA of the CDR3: TGTGCCAGCTACTCGGGCTCCGGGACAGAGGTGCACTACGAGCAGTACTTC. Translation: CASYSGSGTEVHYEQYF.

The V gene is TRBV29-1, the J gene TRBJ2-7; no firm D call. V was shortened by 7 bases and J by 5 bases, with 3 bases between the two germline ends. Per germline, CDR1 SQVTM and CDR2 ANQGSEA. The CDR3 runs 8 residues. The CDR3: CSGHEQYF. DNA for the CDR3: TGCAGCGGCCACGAGCAGTACTTC.

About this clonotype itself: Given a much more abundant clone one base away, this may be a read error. The CDR3 here is CASSYSLGGANAEAFF. The CDR3 nucleotides are TGTGCCAGCAGTTACTCCTTAGGAGGCGCGAACGCTGAAGCTTTCTTT. The chain joins TRBV6-2 or TRBV6-3 to TRBJ1-1; D is ambiguous. Germline CDR1 reads MNHEY; CDR2 reads SVGEGT. The CDR3 covers 16 residues.

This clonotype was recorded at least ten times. DNA for the CDR3: TGTGCCAGCAGCGTAGCTGAGGGGGGGACTGAAGCTTTCTTT. The encoded protein is CASSVAEGGTEAFF. The chain links TRBV9 to TRBJ1-1, with D possibly matching TRBD1 (6 bases). This CDR3 is 14 amino acids long. The germline V gene encodes CDR1 SGDLS and CDR2 YYNGEE. V gave up 0 bases and J gave up 5 bases, with 11 bases separating them.

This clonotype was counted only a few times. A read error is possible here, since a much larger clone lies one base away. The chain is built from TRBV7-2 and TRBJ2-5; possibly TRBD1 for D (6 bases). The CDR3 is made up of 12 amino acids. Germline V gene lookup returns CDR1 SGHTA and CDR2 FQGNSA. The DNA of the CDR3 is TGTGTCAGCAGGACAGCTGGTGAGACCCAGTACTTC. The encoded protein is CVSRTAGETQYF.

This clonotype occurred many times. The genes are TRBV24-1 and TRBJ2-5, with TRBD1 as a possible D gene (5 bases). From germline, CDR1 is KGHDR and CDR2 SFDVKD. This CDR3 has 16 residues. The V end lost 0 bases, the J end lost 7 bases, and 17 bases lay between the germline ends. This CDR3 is CATSDLKDNDLWTQYF. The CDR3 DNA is TGTGCCACCAGTGATTTGAAGGACAATGATCTTTGGACCCAGTACTTC.

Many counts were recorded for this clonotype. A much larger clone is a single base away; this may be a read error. The CDR3 sequence: CTSSVRDGYEQYF. The CDR3 DNA is TGTACCAGCAGCGTCCGGGACGGCTACGAGCAGTACTTC. The chain joins TRBV12-3 or TRBV12-4 to TRBJ2-7, with D perhaps matching TRBD1 or TRBD2 (5 bases each). The CDR3 is 13 residues long.

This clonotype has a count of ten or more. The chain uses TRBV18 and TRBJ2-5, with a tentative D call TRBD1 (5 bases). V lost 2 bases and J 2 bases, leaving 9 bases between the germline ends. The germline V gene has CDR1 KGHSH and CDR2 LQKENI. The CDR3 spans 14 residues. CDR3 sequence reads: CASSPSDKQETQYF. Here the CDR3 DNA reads TGTGCCAGCTCACCATCGGACAAACAAGAGACCCAGTACTTC.

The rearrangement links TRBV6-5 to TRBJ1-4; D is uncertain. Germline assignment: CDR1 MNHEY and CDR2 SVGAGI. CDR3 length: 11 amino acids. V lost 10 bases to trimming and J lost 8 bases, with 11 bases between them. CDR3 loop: CAITEGEKLFF. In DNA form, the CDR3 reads TGTGCCATCACCGAAGGGGAAAAACTGTTTTTT.

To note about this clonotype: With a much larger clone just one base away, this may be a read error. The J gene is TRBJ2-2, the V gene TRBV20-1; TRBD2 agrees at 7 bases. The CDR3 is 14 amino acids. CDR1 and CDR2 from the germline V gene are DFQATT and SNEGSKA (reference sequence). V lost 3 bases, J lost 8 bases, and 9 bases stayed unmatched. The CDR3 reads CSASERRRGGELFF. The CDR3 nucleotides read TGCAGTGCTAGCGAGAGAAGGCGGGGGGGGGAGCTGTTTTTT.

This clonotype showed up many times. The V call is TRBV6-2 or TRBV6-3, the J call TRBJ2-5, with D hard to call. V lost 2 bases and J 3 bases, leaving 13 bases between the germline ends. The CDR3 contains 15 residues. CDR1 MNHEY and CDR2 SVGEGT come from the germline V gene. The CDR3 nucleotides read TGTGCCAGCAGTTACGGTCGGAAGGCCGAAGAGACCCAGTACTTC. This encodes CASSYGRKAEETQYF.